The clone carrying this T cell receptor (beta chain) occurred many times. Its specificity is not known. V was pared by 3 bases and J by 0 bases, with 11 bases between. The germline gives CDR1 KGHDR, CDR2 SFDVKD. This CDR3 has 16 amino acids. Each CDR3 protein gets one entry after TCRdb re-called the PCR reads with MiXCR. The table includes about 510,000 distinct CDR3 sequences, about a fifth detected once. For naive CD8 T cells, sorting used the CD8+CD4-CCR7+CD45RA+ phenotype. This entry comes from a study of molecular identifiers for immune sequencing clone quantification. The study, taken as a whole, reports: Jurkat TCR RNA that was spiked in from one cell was reportedly detectable among around 1 million naive cells.

The clonotype was recovered from a human donor in good health. Some libraries in this study had Jurkat cell RNA spiked in. V usage is TRBV24-1 and J usage is TRBJ2-1, with D possibly being TRBD1 (6 bases). The sequenced material came from naive CD8+ T cells from blood, with Jurkat cell RNA spiked in. Noted subset: FACS-sorted CD8+CD4-CCR7+CD45RA+ naive T cells. CDR3 in DNA: TGTGCCACCAGTGATATCCGGACAGTCTCCTACAATGAGCAGTTCTTC. This encodes CATSDIRTVSYNEQFF.